This T cell receptor beta chain emerged from a study of technical replicates of blood from several donors. Repertoires were generated with immunoSEQ multiplex PCR, while TCRdb's copy carries only in-frame clones and drops some. This table has 70,000 to 95,000 clones, 95% appearing once. The CDR3 consists of 14 residues. The germline V gene encodes CDR1 LNHNV and CDR2 YYDKDF (reference sequence). The V end was cut by 0 bases, the J end by 7 bases, with 10 bases between. This clonotype was obtained from a human donor in good health. The chain joins TRBV15 to TRBJ1-5; D uncertain. The sample comprised T cells isolated from PBMCs. For the CDR3, the DNA is TGTGCCACCAGCAGAGACGAGTTGGGCCAGCCCCAGCATTTT. This translates into CATSRDELGQPQHF.